Presented here are 8 T cell receptor beta chains from one specimen sequenced in a study of early T cells in non-severe SARS-CoV-2 infection. TCRdb re-derived calls from the 5' RACE reads in MiXCR, one entry per CDR3 protein. The profile shows about 34,000 distinct CDR3 sequences, around 6% of them singletons. The sequencing input was whole blood. These receptors were taken from an adult who was a healthcare worker with PCR-confirmed SARS-CoV-2 infection or an uninfected control (not recorded which).

This clonotype was detected many times. V and J are TRBV5-1 and TRBJ1-4; D remains unclear. The CDR3 covers 16 residues. Trimming stripped 0 bases from V and 8 bases from J, with 17 bases between. The V gene's germline CDR1 is SGHRS and CDR2 YFSETQ. The CDR3 region has the DNA TGCGCCAGCAGCTTGGGCCATGAGGTCGTCGGGGAAAAACTGTTTTTT. Translated, it gives CASSLGHEVVGEKLFF.

This clonotype was seen repeatedly, ten times or more. The rearrangement uses TRBV3-1 and TRBJ1-2, with TRBD1 matching over 7 bases. Unmatched junction bases numbered 9, after V lost 4 bases and J lost 7 bases. The CDR3 runs 14 residues. CDR1 is LGHDT and CDR2 is YNNKEL in the germline V gene (reference sequence). For the CDR3, the DNA is TGTGCCAGCAGCCGAGAATTGACAGGGACTGGCTACACCTTC. Its protein is CASSRELTGTGYTF.

This clonotype was observed many times. This chain links TRBV20-1 with TRBJ2-5, with D maybe TRBD2 (6 bases). The CDR3 has 13 amino acids. CDR1 DFQATT and CDR2 SNEGSKA come from the germline V gene (reference sequence). V dropped 3 bases and J dropped 4 bases, with 12 bases sitting between them. CDR3 loop: CSASIAGTETQYF. The CDR3 coding sequence is TGCAGTGCTAGTATCGCGGGGACAGAGACCCAGTACTTC.

This clonotype was counted at least ten times. The V and J genes are TRBV9 and TRBJ2-7; the D gene is possibly TRBD1 (5 bases). Germline CDR1 SGDLS, CDR2 YYNGEE. V was trimmed by 4 bases and J by 1 base, leaving 12 bases between them. There are 14 residues in the CDR3. CDR3 sequence (DNA): TGTGCCAGCAGCCCAGTGGGGCAATCCTACGAGCAGTACTTC. Its translation is CASSPVGQSYEQYF.

The chain employs TRBV4-2 and TRBJ2-3; 12 nucleotides line up with TRBD2. Germline V gene sequence: CDR1 LGHNA, CDR2 YNFKEQ. The trim removed 1 base at V and 2 bases at J, leaving 1 base unmatched. The CDR3 extends over 16 amino acids. CDR3 amino acids: CASSQASGGATDTQYF. The CDR3 region has the DNA TGTGCCAGCAGCCAAGCTAGCGGGGGGGCCACAGATACGCAGTATTTT.

Only a few counts were recorded for this clonotype. This chain uses TRBV12-5 with TRBJ2-2, with D unresolved. Germline lookup yields CDR1 LGHNT and CDR2 FRNRAP. V was trimmed by 0 bases and J by 6 bases, leaving 20 bases between them. The CDR3 consists of 18 residues. CDR3 sequence reads: CASGLVYTASFYAGELFF. The CDR3 DNA follows: TGTGCTAGTGGTTTGGTATATACGGCCAGTTTTTACGCCGGGGAGCTGTTTTTT.

This clonotype was seen repeatedly, ten times or more. The rearrangement uses TRBV7-9 and TRBJ1-5, with a tentative D call TRBD1 (6 bases). Trimming left V 1 base short and J 5 bases short, with 9 bases between. CDR1 and CDR2 from the germline V gene are SEHNR and FQNEAQ (reference sequence). The CDR3 consists of 14 residues. The CDR3 nucleotides are TGTGCCAGCAGCTTAGTGCCAGGGGATCAGCCCCAGCATTTT. The encoded protein is CASSLVPGDQPQHF. The full variable domain, rest sourced from reference TRBV7-9 and TRBJ1-5, is DTGVSQNPRHKITKRGQNVTFRCDPISEHNRLYWYRQTLGQGPEFLTYFQNEAQLEKSRLLSDRFSAERPKGSFSTLEIQRTEQGDSAMYLCASSLVPGDQPQHFGDGTRLSIL.

J is TRBJ2-7 and V is TRBV5-4, with 10 bases aligning to TRBD1. Trimming took 4 bases from V and 4 from J; bases not matched to a gene: 8. The CDR3 contains 15 residues. CDR1 is SGHNT, CDR2 YYREEE, per germline (reference sequence). The CDR3 sequence: CASSVRDRGLYEQYF. As DNA, the CDR3 is TGTGCCAGCAGCGTCCGGGACAGGGGTTTGTACGAGCAGTACTTC.